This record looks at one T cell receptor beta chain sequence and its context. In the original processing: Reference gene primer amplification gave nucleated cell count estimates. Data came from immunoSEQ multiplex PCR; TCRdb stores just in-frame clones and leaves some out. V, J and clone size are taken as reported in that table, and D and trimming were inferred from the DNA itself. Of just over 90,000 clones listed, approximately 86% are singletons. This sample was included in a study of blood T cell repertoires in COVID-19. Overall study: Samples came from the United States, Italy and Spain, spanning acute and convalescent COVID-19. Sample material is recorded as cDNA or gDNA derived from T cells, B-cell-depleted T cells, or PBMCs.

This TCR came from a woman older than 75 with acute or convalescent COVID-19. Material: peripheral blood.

The CDR3 reads CASSMFRDSNSPLHF. In DNA, the CDR3 is TGTGCCAGTAGTATGTTCCGGGACAGTAATTCACCCCTCCACTTT. The chain recombines TRBV19 with TRBJ1-6; 7 bases map to TRBD1. CDR3 length: 15 amino acids. In germline, CDR1 is LNHDA, CDR2 SQIVND (reference sequence). Trimming at V came to 3 bases and at J to 6 bases, leaving 5 bases not matched to a gene.